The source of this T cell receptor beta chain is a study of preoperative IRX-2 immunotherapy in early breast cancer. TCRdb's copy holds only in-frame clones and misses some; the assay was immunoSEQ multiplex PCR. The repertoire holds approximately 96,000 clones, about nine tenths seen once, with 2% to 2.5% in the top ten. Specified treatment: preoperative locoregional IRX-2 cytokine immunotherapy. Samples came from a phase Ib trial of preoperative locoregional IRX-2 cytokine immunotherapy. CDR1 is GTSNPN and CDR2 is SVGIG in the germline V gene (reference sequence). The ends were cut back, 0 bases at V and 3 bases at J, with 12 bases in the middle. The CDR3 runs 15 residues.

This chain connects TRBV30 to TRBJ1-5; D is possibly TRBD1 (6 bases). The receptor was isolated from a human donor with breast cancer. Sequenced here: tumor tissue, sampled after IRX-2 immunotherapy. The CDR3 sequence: CAWSVLGGDNQPQHF. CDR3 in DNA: TGTGCCTGGAGTGTACTAGGGGGGGACAATCAGCCCCAGCATTTT.